Listed here are 21 T cell receptor beta chains from one sample, sequenced in a study of beta chain features in type 1 diabetes. The whole isolated RNA underwent reverse transcription, so sequencing captured expressed TCRB transcripts. Profiled with immunoSEQ multiplex PCR; TCRdb holds only in-frame clones, not every one. The sample lists 200,000 to 250,000 clones; approximately 10% were seen once. Source material: central memory CD4+ T cells from blood. All receptors derive from a young man in good health.

This chain links TRBV2 with TRBJ2-5, with TRBD1 as a possible D gene (5 bases). The CDR3 runs 12 residues. CDR1 is SNHLY and CDR2 is FYNNEI in the germline V gene. V lost 6 bases to trimming and J lost 5 bases, with 10 bases between them. This CDR3 is CASSTGSETQYF. CDR3 in DNA: TGTGCCAGCAGCACAGGTTCCGAGACCCAGTACTTC.

V usage is TRBV28 and J usage is TRBJ2-1; 12 positions agree with TRBD2. Germline loops: CDR1 MDHEN, CDR2 SYDVKM. The CDR3 spans 16 residues. V gave up 5 bases and J gave up 4 bases; unmatched junction bases: 6. The CDR3 region is CASSKTSGSRYNEQFF. The CDR3, as DNA: TGTGCCAGCAGTAAGACTAGCGGGAGTCGGTACAATGAGCAGTTCTTC.

This clone turned up a few times. The chain recombines TRBV7-3 with TRBJ2-3, with a weak D call TRBD2 (6 bases). V shed 1 base and J shed 6 bases, with 14 bases lying between them. The CDR3 is 15 residues long. CDR1 is SGHTA and CDR2 is FQGTGA in the germline V gene. The CDR3 DNA reads as TGTGCCAGCAGCTTAAGCGGGGTTCCGATGGATACGCAGTATTTT. Protein sequence: CASSLSGVPMDTQYF.

This clone has a handful of counts. The chain couples TRBV5-1 to TRBJ1-3; D unresolved. Germline V gives CDR1 SGHRS, CDR2 YFSETQ. The CDR3 length is 10 residues. V gave up 9 bases and J gave up 7 bases, with 8 bases separating them. The CDR3 protein is CAMQRNTIYF. In nucleotides, the CDR3 is TGCGCCATGCAAAGGAACACCATATATTTT.

This clone was seen at least ten times. This chain links TRBV10-1 with TRBJ2-1; 9 bases match TRBD1. The V segment lost 9 bases and the J segment 4 bases; nucleotides outside the gene matches: 4. Per the germline V gene, CDR1 is WNHNN and CDR2 is SYGVQD (reference sequence). The CDR3 sequence is 13 residues long. In DNA form, the CDR3 reads TGCGCCAGACGGGACAGGGAATACAATGAGCAGTTCTTC. Its translation: CARRDREYNEQFF.

V gene TRBV7-8 combines with J gene TRBJ2-4; 10 positions agree with TRBD1. Germline V gene sequence: CDR1 SGHVS, CDR2 FQNEAQ. CDR3 size: 17 residues. V shed 1 base and J 2 bases; nucleotides not matched to a gene: 5. CDR3 nucleotide sequence: TGTGCCAGCAGCTTAGTATGGGACAGGGGATCCAAAAACATTCAGTACTTC. Residues: CASSLVWDRGSKNIQYF.

The chain is built from TRBV25-1 and TRBJ2-1, with 13 bases aligning to TRBD2. This CDR3 contains 17 residues. J lost 7 bases, V lost 1 base, and 7 bases had no gene match. CDR1 is MGHDK, CDR2 SYGVNS, per germline. The CDR3 region has the DNA TGTGCCAGCAGTGAATCAAGACTAGCGGGAGGACCTAATGAGCAGTTCTTC. Translated, it gives CASSESRLAGGPNEQFF.

This clone was observed a few times. This CDR3 is CASSGRGISGETQYF. The CDR3 DNA sequence: TGTGCCAGTAGCGGTCGGGGCATCAGCGGAGAGACCCAGTACTTC. The chain uses TRBV19 and TRBJ2-5; D may correspond to TRBD1 or TRBD2 (5 bases each). The CDR3 is 15 residues long. With 6 bases removed from V and 4 bases from J, the gap between germline ends came to 18 bases. The V gene's germline CDR1 is LNHDA and CDR2 SQIVND (reference sequence).

Only a few counts were recorded for this clone. The V gene is TRBV7-9, the J gene TRBJ2-5; TRBD2 aligns across 10 bases. Trimming removed 3 bases from V and 2 bases from J; junction bases left unmatched: 9. CDR3 length: 17 residues. Germline V gene data show CDR1 as SEHNR and CDR2 as FQNEAQ (reference sequence). The CDR3 sequence: CASSFLVTSGLQETQYF. The DNA of the CDR3 is TGTGCCAGCAGCTTTTTGGTGACTAGCGGGCTACAAGAGACCCAGTACTTC.

This clone was observed a few times. The rearrangement uses TRBV27 and TRBJ1-1; 7 nucleotides line up with TRBD1. V lost 5 bases to trimming and J lost 1 base; unmatched junction nucleotides: 4. CDR1 MNHEY and CDR2 SMNVEV come from the germline V gene (reference sequence). The CDR3 is made up of 14 amino acids. The CDR3 loop reads CASSSRQGNTEAFF. The CDR3 DNA follows: TGTGCCAGCAGTAGCCGACAGGGGAACACTGAAGCTTTCTTT.

The V and J genes are TRBV5-4 and TRBJ1-5, with D possibly matching TRBD1 (5 bases). V gave up 0 bases and J gave up 5 bases, with 6 bases separating them. The CDR3 is 13 amino acids. Looked up from germline, CDR1 is SGHNT and CDR2 is YYREEE (reference sequence). The CDR3 coding sequence is TGTGCCAGCAGCTTGGGAGGGGATCAGCCCCAGCATTTT. It yields the protein CASSLGGDQPQHF. The full variable domain, its missing parts supplied by reference TRBV5-4 and TRBJ1-5, is ETGVTQSPTHLIKTRGQQVTLRCSSQSGHNTVSWYQQALGQGPQFIFQYYREEENGRGNFPPRFSGLQFPNYSSELNVNALELDDSALYLCASSLGGDQPQHFGDGTRLSIL.

The chain carries TRBV5-5 and TRBJ2-1; no clear D. Germline V lookup: CDR1 SGHKS, CDR2 YYEKEE (reference sequence). Trimming cost V 3 bases and J 2 bases, with 12 bases left between them. The CDR3 covers 15 residues. CDR3 protein: CASSSARQTYNEQFF. The CDR3 region has the DNA TGTGCCAGCAGCTCCGCCCGGCAGACCTACAATGAGCAGTTCTTC. Supplemented by reference TRBV5-5 and TRBJ2-1, the full variable domain reads DAGVTQSPTHLIKTRGQQVTLRCSPISGHKSVSWYQQVLGQGPQFIFQYYEKEERGRGNFPDRFSARQFPNYSSELNVNALLLGDSALYLCASSSARQTYNEQFFGPGTRLTVL.

The chain links TRBV5-4 to TRBJ1-4; a possible D gene is TRBD1 (5 bases). Germline V lookup: CDR1 SGHNT, CDR2 YYREEE (reference sequence). This CDR3 contains 14 residues. The ends were cut back, 4 bases at V and 7 bases at J, with 14 bases in the middle. The CDR3: CASSPGGAGEKLFF. DNA for the CDR3: TGTGCCAGCAGCCCGGGTGGGGCGGGTGAAAAACTGTTTTTT.

This clone was observed a few times. The rearrangement joins TRBV5-4 to TRBJ2-3; D is perhaps TRBD2 (6 bases). The CDR3 is made up of 14 amino acids. Germline CDR1 SGHNT, CDR2 YYREEE (reference sequence). The V gene lost 6 bases and the J gene lost 4 bases, with 15 bases spanning the gap. The CDR3 loop is CASTIGGRSDTQYF. In DNA, the CDR3 is TGTGCCAGCACCATCGGTGGGAGGTCAGATACGCAGTATTTT.

The CDR3 sequence is CASLQMSGDYEQYF. The CDR3 DNA is TGTGCCAGCCTTCAAATGAGCGGGGACTACGAGCAGTACTTC. The chain carries TRBV6-5 and TRBJ2-7; 7 bases are shared with TRBD2. CDR1 and CDR2 (germline): MNHEY, SVGAGI. The V and J ends lost 8 bases and 3 bases, in that order; junction bases with no gene match: 10. The CDR3 has 14 residues.

The chain couples TRBV7-8 to TRBJ2-3; 13 bases are a match to TRBD2. The V and J ends lost 5 bases and 3 bases, in that order; junction bases with no gene match: 8. The CDR3 extends over 17 amino acids. The germline CDR1 and CDR2 sequences are SGHVS and FQNEAQ. CDR3 nucleotides: TGTGCCAGCAGCGACCCGGGACTAGCGGGACCAACAGATACGCAGTATTTT. Translating it yields CASSDPGLAGPTDTQYF.

This clone was counted a few times. V gene TRBV5-1 combines with J gene TRBJ2-1; D perhaps matches TRBD1 (5 bases). The V end was cut by 2 bases, the J end by 6 bases, with 15 bases between. CDR1 and CDR2 from the germline V gene are SGHRS and YFSETQ. The CDR3 consists of 15 residues. The CDR3 loop reads CASSLGDREPNEQFF. Written as DNA, the CDR3 is TGCGCCAGCAGCTTAGGGGATCGCGAACCCAATGAGCAGTTCTTC.

In its sample, this clone was seen many times. This chain uses TRBV15 with TRBJ2-2; 8 bases align to TRBD1. The CDR3 sequence is 14 residues long. With 8 bases clipped from V and 5 bases from J, the junction kept 7 bases outside the gene matches. Germline V gene lookup returns CDR1 LNHNV and CDR2 YYDKDF (reference sequence). CDR3 sequence (DNA): TGTGCCACCCGACAGGGGTTTTTAACCGGGGAGCTGTTTTTT. Encoded protein: CATRQGFLTGELFF.

In this sample, this clone turned up many times. The chain recombines TRBV7-2 with TRBJ2-3; 12 nucleotides align to TRBD2. Germline V CDR1 and CDR2: SGHTA, FQGNSA. This CDR3 spans 15 amino acids. V lost 5 bases and J lost 4; bases outside the gene matches: 4. CDR3 residues: CASSETSGRSDTQYF. The CDR3 bases are TGTGCCAGCAGCGAGACTAGCGGGAGATCAGATACGCAGTATTTT.

In its sample, this clone was seen a few times. This chain joins TRBV6-5 and TRBJ1-2; perhaps TRBD1 as D (5 bases). Germline V gives CDR1 MNHEY, CDR2 SVGAGI. V dropped 5 bases and J dropped 2 bases, with 12 bases sitting between them. The CDR3 spans 14 residues. CDR3 nucleotides: TGTGCCAGCAGTAGGACCGACAGAAACTATGGCTACACCTTC. Its protein product is CASSRTDRNYGYTF.

J is TRBJ2-3 and V is TRBV7-2; TRBD2 agrees at 7 bases. The CDR3 contains 13 residues. Germline CDR1 reads SGHTA; CDR2 reads FQGNSA. Unmatched junction bases numbered 4, after V lost 6 bases and J lost 4 bases. The CDR3 here is CASRGGTADTQYF. In DNA, the CDR3 is TGTGCCAGCAGGGGGGGGACGGCAGATACGCAGTATTTT.